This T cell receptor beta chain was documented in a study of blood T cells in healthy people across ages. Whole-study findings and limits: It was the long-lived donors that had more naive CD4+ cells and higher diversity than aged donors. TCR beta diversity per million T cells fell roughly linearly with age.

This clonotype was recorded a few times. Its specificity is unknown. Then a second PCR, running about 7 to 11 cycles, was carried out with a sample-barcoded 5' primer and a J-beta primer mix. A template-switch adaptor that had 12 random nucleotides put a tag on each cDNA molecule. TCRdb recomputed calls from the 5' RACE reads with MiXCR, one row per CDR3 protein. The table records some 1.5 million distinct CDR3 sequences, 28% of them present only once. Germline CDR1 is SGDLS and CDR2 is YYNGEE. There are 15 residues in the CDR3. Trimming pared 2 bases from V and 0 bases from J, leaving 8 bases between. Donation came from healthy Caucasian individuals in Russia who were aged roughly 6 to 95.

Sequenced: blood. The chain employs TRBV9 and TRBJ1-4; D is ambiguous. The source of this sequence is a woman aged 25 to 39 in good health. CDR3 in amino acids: CASSVGSTTNEKLFF. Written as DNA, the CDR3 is TGTGCCAGCAGCGTCGGAAGTACAACTAATGAAAAACTGTTTTTT.